A selection of T cell receptor beta chains follows, all from one sample in a study of OX40 agonist ivuxolimab in advanced cancers. Generated by immunoSEQ multiplex PCR, the TCRdb table keeps only in-frame clones and is missing some. The table lists tens of thousands of clones, over 75% of them singletons. The sample in question was CD4+ or CD8+ T cells sorted from blood, obtained in a trial of the OX40 agonist ivuxolimab. The source of these receptors is an adult with an advanced solid tumor such as melanoma, head and neck, liver or kidney cancer. Each CDR3 is given with its conserved first and last residue. Each record gives: J gene, D gene, clone size, V gene, CDR3 protein, CDR3 DNA. D genes are given only for firm matches. Clone size is not always given. Where it is, it says once, few, many or a class for expanded clones.

>TRBJ2-1|TRBD2|-|TRBV14
CASSKLAGVRDEQFF
TGTGCCAGCAGCAAACTAGCGGGAGTTCGGGATGAGCAGTTCTTC
>TRBJ2-2|TRBD2|-|TRBV11-3
CASSQEVLAGGPFAGELFF
TGTGCCAGCAGCCAAGAAGTTCTAGCGGGAGGGCCGTTCGCCGGGGAGCTGTTTTTT
>TRBJ2-1|-|-|TRBV9
CASSPQGGTNNEQFF
TGTGCCAGCAGCCCCCAAGGGGGGACTAACAATGAGCAGTTCTTC
>TRBJ1-4|-|-|TRBV7-7
CASSQVQGDEKLFF
TGTGCCAGCAGCCAAGTCCAGGGCGACGAAAAACTGTTTTTT
>TRBJ2-2|-|-|TRBV7-8
CASSLQGFGTGELFF
TGTGCCAGCAGCCTACAGGGCTTTGGGACCGGGGAGCTGTTTTTT
>TRBJ1-5|-|few|TRBV7-9
CASSLVPGPQPQHF
TGTGCCAGCAGCTTAGTTCCAGGGCCCCAGCCCCAGCATTTT
>TRBJ2-5|-|few|TRBV27
CASSLGTAQETQYF
TGTGCCAGCAGTTTAGGAACGGCCCAAGAGACCCAGTACTTC
>TRBJ2-1|TRBD2|-|TRBV30
CAWSGTSGRLSNEQFF
TGTGCCTGGAGTGGGACTAGCGGGAGGTTGAGCAATGAGCAGTTCTTC
>TRBJ2-7|TRBD2|-|TRBV9
CASSVSGSPTYEQYF
TGTGCCAGCAGCGTTAGCGGGAGCCCGACCTACGAGCAGTACTTC
>TRBJ1-1|-|-|TRBV18
CASSDRYNTEAFF
TGTGCCAGCTCAGACAGGTATAACACTGAAGCTTTCTTT
>TRBJ2-7|TRBD2|-|TRBV7-9
CASSPRDYTYEQYF
TGTGCCAGCAGCCCGCGGGACTACACCTACGAGCAGTACTTC
>TRBJ2-2|-|-|TRBV25-1
CASSNTGELFF
TGTGCCAGCAGTAACACCGGGGAGCTGTTTTTT
>TRBJ2-7|TRBD1|-|TRBV19
CASTDGQGGPYEQYF
TGTGCCAGTACCGACGGACAGGGTGGCCCTTACGAGCAGTACTTC
>TRBJ1-4|-|once|TRBV5-8
CASSLGRATNEKLFF
TGTGCCAGCAGCTTGGGCAGGGCAACTAATGAAAAACTGTTTTTT
>TRBJ1-1|-|-|TRBV5-1
CASSLEAGNTEAFF
TGCGCCAGCAGCTTGGAGGCGGGGAACACTGAAGCTTTCTTT
>TRBJ1-2|-|medium-sized|TRBV5-1
CASSLDQGNGYTF
TGCGCCAGCAGCTTGGATCAGGGAAATGGCTACACCTTC
>TRBJ2-7|TRBD2|few|TRBV15
CATSRVLAGDEQYF
TGTGCCACCAGCAGAGTTCTAGCGGGAGACGAGCAGTACTTC
>TRBJ2-2|-|-|TRBV5-6
CASSLATAPELFF
TGTGCCAGCAGCTTGGCCACAGCCCCGGAGCTGTTTTTT
>TRBJ1-2|-|medium-sized|TRBV7-2
CASQLVGAYGYTF
TGTGCCAGCCAATTAGTAGGGGCCTATGGCTACACCTTC
>TRBJ1-4|-|-|TRBV13
CASSLSSQVATNEKLFF
TGTGCCAGCAGCTTATCTTCCCAGGTTGCAACTAATGAAAAACTGTTTTTT
>TRBJ2-7|-|once|TRBV7-9
CASSFGTGIYEQYF
TGTGCCAGCAGCTTCGGGACTGGGATATACGAGCAGTACTTC
>TRBJ2-7|-|few|TRBV5-4
CASSQDYLNEQYF
TGCGCCAGCAGCCAAGATTATCTCAATGAGCAGTACTTC
>TRBJ1-1|-|-|TRBV30
CAWRAGGRLNTEAFF
TGTGCCTGGAGGGCAGGTGGGAGGCTAAACACTGAAGCTTTCTTT
>TRBJ2-7|TRBD2|-|TRBV5-6
CASSNQGKRELDEQYF
TGTGCCAGCAGTAACCAGGGGAAGCGGGAGTTAGACGAGCAGTACTTC
>TRBJ1-1|-|-|TRBV30
CAWSPNGGVAEAFF
TGTGCCTGGAGTCCCAACGGGGGTGTCGCTGAAGCTTTCTTT
>TRBJ1-1|TRBD1|-|TRBV30
CAWSSPGTGMNTEAFF
TGTGCCTGGAGTTCCCCCGGGACAGGGATGAACACTGAAGCTTTCTTT
>TRBJ2-7|TRBD2|-|TRBV12-5
CASSGTYEQYF
TGTGCTAGCAGCGGGACCTACGAGCAGTACTTC
>TRBJ2-5|-|-|TRBV27
CASSFLGTSEETQYF
TGTGCCAGCAGTTTCCTGGGGACATCGGAAGAGACCCAGTACTTC
>TRBJ2-3|TRBD2|-|TRBV7-9
CASSLEGLAGATDTQYF
TGTGCCAGCAGCTTAGAGGGACTAGCGGGAGCTACAGATACGCAGTATTTT
>TRBJ2-1|TRBD2|once|TRBV5-4
CASSLAGFWSSGEQFF
TGTGCCAGCAGCTTGGCCGGCTTTTGGTCTAGCGGTGAGCAGTTCTTC
>TRBJ2-7|-|-|TRBV13
CASSLAGSSYEQYF
TGTGCCAGCAGCTTGGCGGGTTCCTCCTACGAGCAGTACTTC
>TRBJ2-7|-|few|TRBV13
CASSLEGTSYEQYF
TGTGCCAGCAGCTTAGAAGGAACCTCCTACGAGCAGTACTTC
>TRBJ2-7|TRBD1|-|TRBV5-4
CASSAGTGPYEQYF
TGTGCCAGCAGCGCAGGGACAGGACCCTACGAGCAGTACTTC
>TRBJ2-1|TRBD2|-|TRBV5-6
CASSPRLAVLSYNGQFF
TGTGCCAGCAGCCCACGACTAGCGGTTCTCTCCTACAATGGGCAGTTCTTC
>TRBJ2-5|TRBD2|-|TRBV19
CASSTSGRYQETQYF
TGTGCCAGTAGTACGAGCGGGAGGTACCAAGAGACCCAGTACTTC
>TRBJ2-3|-|once|TRBV27
CASSPSGGPDTQYF
TGTGCCAGCAGTCCAAGTGGGGGGCCAGATACGCAGTATTTT
>TRBJ2-7|TRBD2|-|TRBV9
CASSPRSSAGGPHEQYF
TGTGCCAGCAGCCCCCGCTCGAGTGCGGGAGGGCCTCATGAGCAGTACTTC
>TRBJ2-1|TRBD2|-|TRBV7-8
CASSPGLAGPYNEQFF
TGTGCCAGCAGCCCGGGACTAGCGGGACCCTACAATGAGCAGTTCTTC
>TRBJ2-1|-|-|TRBV27
CASRMPGDNEQFF
TGTGCCAGCAGGATGCCGGGAGACAATGAGCAGTTCTTC
>TRBJ1-4|-|-|TRBV6-6
CASSKTGFNEKLFF
TGTGCCAGCAGCAAGACAGGCTTTAATGAAAAACTGTTTTTT
>TRBJ1-4|TRBD1|-|TRBV10-1
CASRPGTGGLSNEKLFF
TGCGCCAGCAGACCCGGGACAGGGGGTTTATCTAATGAAAAACTGTTTTTT
>TRBJ2-5|TRBD1|-|TRBV4-1
CASSHPWTGGAETQYF
TGCGCCAGCAGCCACCCTTGGACAGGGGGCGCGGAGACCCAGTACTTC
>TRBJ2-1|TRBD1|-|TRBV25-1
CASGLTGGVNEQFF
TGTGCCAGCGGCCTAACAGGGGGCGTAAATGAGCAGTTCTTC
>TRBJ2-1|TRBD2|-|TRBV4-3
CASSQDFTLAGASSSYNEQFF
TGCGCCAGCAGCCAAGACTTTACACTAGCGGGAGCGTCGAGCTCCTACAATGAGCAGTTCTTC
>TRBJ2-6|-|-|TRBV2
CASSAGIQSRANVLTF
TGTGCCAGCAGTGCTGGGATACAAAGTCGGGCCAACGTCCTGACTTTC
>TRBJ2-1|-|medium-sized|TRBV6-6
CASKHPSGDEQFF
TGTGCCAGCAAACACCCTTCGGGAGACGAGCAGTTCTTC
>TRBJ2-3|-|-|TRBV6-5
CASTGPSNTDTQYF
TGTGCCAGCACTGGACCTTCCAACACAGATACGCAGTATTTT
>TRBJ1-4|-|few|TRBV4-1
CASSQVQGVDEKLFF
TGCGCCAGCAGCCAAGTTCAGGGAGTGGATGAAAAACTGTTTTTT
>TRBJ2-7|TRBD1|-|TRBV4-1
CASSTNRGGTYEQYF
TGCGCCAGCAGCACGAACAGGGGTGGGACCTACGAGCAGTACTTC
>TRBJ1-2|-|-|TRBV4-1
CASSQGRAQDYYGYTF
TGCGCCAGCAGCCAAGGAAGAGCACAGGACTACTATGGCTACACCTTC
>TRBJ2-3|TRBD2|-|TRBV4-1
CASSHSRGTSGRRTDTQYF
TGCGCCAGCAGCCATTCTCGCGGGACTAGCGGCCGAAGGACAGATACGCAGTATTTT
>TRBJ2-2|-|-|TRBV19
CASSMWGEKAGELFF
TGTGCCAGTAGTATGTGGGGAGAGAAGGCCGGGGAGCTGTTTTTT
>TRBJ1-1|-|-|TRBV11-2
CASSSIQPPLNTEAFF
TGTGCCAGCAGCTCCATCCAACCACCACTGAACACTGAAGCTTTCTTT